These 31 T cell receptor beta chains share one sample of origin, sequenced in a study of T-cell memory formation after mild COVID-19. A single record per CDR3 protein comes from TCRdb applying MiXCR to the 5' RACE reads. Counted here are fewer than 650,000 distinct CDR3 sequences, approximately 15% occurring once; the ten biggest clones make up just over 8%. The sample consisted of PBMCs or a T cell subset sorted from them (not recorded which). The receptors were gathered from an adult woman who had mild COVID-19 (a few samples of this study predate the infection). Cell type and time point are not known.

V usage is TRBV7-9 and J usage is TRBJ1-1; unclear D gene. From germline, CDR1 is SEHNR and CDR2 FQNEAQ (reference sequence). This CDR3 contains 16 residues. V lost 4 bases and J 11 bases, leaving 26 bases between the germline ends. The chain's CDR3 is CASSSLRATDAWWAFF. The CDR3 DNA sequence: TGTGCCAGCAGCTCGTTGAGGGCTACGGACGCGTGGTGGGCTTTCTTT. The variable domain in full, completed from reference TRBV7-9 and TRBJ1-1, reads DTGVSQNPRHKITKRGQNVTFRCDPISEHNRLYWYRQTLGQGPEFLTYFQNEAQLEKSRLLSDRFSAERPKGSFSTLEIQRTEQGDSAMYLCASSSLRATDAWWAFFGQGTRLTVV.

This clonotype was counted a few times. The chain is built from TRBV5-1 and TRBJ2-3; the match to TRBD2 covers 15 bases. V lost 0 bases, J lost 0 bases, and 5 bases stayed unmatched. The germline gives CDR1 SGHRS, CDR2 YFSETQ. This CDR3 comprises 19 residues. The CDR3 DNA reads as TGCGCCAGCAGCTTGGCGGGACTAGCGGGAGGAACTAGCACAGATACGCAGTATTTT. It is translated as CASSLAGLAGGTSTDTQYF. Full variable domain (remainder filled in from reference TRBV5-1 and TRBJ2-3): KAGVTQTPRYLIKTRGQQVTLSCSPISGHRSVSWYQQTPGQGLQFLFEYFSETQRNKGNFPGRFSGRQFSNSRSEMNVSTLELGDSALYLCASSLAGLAGGTSTDTQYFGPGTRLTVL.

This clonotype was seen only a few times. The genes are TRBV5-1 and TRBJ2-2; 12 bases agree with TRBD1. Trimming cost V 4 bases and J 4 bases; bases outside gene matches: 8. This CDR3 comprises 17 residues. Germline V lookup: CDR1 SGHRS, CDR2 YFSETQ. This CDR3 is CASSGPGQGAGTGELFF. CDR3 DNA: TGCGCCAGCAGCGGACCGGGACAGGGGGCGGGCACCGGGGAGCTGTTTTTT.

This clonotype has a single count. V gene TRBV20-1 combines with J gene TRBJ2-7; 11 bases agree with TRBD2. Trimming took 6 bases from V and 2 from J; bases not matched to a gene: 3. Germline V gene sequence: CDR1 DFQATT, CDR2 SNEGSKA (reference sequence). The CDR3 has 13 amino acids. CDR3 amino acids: CSAHSGGAYEQYF. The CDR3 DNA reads TGCAGTGCACATAGCGGGGGGGCCTACGAGCAGTACTTC.

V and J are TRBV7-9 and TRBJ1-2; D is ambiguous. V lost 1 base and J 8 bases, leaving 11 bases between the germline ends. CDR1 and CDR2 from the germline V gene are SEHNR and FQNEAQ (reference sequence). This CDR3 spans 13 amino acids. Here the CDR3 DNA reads TGTGCCAGCAGCTTAGGGGTAGGAAACGGCTACACCTTC. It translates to CASSLGVGNGYTF.

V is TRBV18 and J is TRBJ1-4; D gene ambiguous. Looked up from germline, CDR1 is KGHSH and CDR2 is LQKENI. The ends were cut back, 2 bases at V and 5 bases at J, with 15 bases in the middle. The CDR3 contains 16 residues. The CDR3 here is CASSPGPFYSNEKLFF. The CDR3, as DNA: TGTGCCAGCTCACCAGGTCCCTTTTATTCGAATGAAAAACTGTTTTTT.

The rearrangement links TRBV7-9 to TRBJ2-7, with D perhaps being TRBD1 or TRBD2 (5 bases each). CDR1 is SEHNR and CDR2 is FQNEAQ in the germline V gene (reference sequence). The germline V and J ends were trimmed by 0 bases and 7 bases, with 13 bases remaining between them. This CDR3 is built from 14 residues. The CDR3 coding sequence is TGTGCCAGCAGCTTAGCGGGGGATTTAGGGGAGCAGTACTTC. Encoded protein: CASSLAGDLGEQYF.

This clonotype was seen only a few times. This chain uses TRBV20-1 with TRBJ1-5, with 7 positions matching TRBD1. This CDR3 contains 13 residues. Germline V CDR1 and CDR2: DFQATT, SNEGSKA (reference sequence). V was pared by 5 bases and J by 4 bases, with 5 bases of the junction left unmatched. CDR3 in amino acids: CSAPTGANQPQHF. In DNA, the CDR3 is TGCAGTGCTCCTACAGGGGCGAATCAGCCCCAGCATTTT.

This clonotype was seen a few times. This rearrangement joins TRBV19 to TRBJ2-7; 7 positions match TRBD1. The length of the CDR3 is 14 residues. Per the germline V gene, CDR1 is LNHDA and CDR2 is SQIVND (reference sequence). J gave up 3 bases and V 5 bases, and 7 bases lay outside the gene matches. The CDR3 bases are TGTGCCAGTAGTCTCGGACAGGCGCGCTACGAGCAGTACTTC. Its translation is CASSLGQARYEQYF.

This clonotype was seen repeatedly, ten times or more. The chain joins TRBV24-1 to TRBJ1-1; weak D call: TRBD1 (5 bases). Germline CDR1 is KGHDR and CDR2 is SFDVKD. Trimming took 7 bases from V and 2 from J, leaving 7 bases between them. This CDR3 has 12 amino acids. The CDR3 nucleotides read TGTGCCACCAGAGGGGTCAACACTGAAGCTTTCTTT. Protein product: CATRGVNTEAFF.

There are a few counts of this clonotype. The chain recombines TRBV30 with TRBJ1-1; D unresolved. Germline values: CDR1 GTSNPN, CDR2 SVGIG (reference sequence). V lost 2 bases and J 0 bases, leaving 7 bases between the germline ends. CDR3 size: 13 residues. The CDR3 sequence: CAWSLGMNTEAFF. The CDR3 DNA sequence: TGTGCCTGGAGTTTAGGCATGAACACTGAAGCTTTCTTT.

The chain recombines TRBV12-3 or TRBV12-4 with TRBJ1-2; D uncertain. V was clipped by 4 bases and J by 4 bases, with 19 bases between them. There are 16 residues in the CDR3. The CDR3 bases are TGTGCCAGCAGTTCACGTGGAGGCCTTGATTTCTATGGCTACACCTTC. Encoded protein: CASSSRGGLDFYGYTF.

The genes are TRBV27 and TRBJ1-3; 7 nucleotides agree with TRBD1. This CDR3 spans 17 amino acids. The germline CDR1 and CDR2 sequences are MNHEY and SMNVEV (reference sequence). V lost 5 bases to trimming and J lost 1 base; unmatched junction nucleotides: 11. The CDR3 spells CASSGRQGVRSGNTIYF. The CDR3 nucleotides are TGTGCCAGCAGTGGCCGACAGGGAGTAAGGTCTGGAAACACCATATATTTT.

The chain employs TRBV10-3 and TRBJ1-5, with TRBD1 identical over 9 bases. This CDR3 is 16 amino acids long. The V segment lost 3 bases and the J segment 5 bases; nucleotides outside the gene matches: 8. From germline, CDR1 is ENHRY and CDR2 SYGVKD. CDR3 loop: CAISDTRTGDHQPQHF. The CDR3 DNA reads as TGTGCCATCAGTGATACGAGGACAGGGGACCATCAGCCCCAGCATTTT.

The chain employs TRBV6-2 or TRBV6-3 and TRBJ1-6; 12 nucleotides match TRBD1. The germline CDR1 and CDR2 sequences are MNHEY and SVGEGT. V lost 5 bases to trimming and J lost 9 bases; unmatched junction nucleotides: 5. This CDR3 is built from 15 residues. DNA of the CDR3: TGTGCCAGCAGTGACCGGGACAGGGGGCGTTCACCCCTCCACTTT. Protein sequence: CASSDRDRGRSPLHF.

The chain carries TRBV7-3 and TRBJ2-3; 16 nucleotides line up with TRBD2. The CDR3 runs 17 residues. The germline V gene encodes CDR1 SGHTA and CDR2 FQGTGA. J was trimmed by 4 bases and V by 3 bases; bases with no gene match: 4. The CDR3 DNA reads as TGTGCCAGCAGCTTTGGGACTAGCGGGGGGGCCCCAGATACGCAGTATTTT. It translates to CASSFGTSGGAPDTQYF.

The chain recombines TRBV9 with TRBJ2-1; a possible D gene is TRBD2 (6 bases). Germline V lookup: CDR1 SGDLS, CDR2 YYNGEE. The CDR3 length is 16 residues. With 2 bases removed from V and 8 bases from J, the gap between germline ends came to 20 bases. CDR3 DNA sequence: TGTGCCAGCAGCGTTATACGGGACGCGGGGTTTGATGAGCAGTTCTTC. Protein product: CASSVIRDAGFDEQFF.

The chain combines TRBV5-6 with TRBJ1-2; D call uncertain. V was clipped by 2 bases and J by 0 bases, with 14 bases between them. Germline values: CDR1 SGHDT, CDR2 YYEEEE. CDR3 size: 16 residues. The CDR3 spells CASSFRIKVANYGYTF. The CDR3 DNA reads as TGTGCCAGCAGCTTCCGAATTAAGGTCGCTAACTATGGCTACACCTTC.

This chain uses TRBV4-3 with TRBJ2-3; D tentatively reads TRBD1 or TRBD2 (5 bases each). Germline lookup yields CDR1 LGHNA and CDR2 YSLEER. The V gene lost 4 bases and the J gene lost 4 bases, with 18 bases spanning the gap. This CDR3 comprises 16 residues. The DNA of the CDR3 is TGCGCCAGCAGCCCGGGTGGGGGTTGGTTTTCAGATACGCAGTATTTT. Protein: CASSPGGGWFSDTQYF.

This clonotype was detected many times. The CDR3 DNA reads TGTGCCAGCAGCCCGAACCTACTAGGACAGACCCAGTACTTC. It translates to CASSPNLLGQTQYF. This rearrangement joins TRBV6-2 or TRBV6-3 to TRBJ2-5; perhaps TRBD2 as D (5 bases). Per the germline V gene, CDR1 is MNHEY and CDR2 is SVGEGT. V lost 6 bases, J lost 6 bases, and 17 bases lay in between. This CDR3 comprises 14 residues.

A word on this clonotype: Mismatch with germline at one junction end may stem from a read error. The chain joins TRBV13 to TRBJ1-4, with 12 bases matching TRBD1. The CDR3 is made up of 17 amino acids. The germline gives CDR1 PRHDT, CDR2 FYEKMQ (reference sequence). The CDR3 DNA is TGTGCCAGCAGCCTAGGGAGGGGACAGGGGGCCGGAGAAAAACTGTTTTTT. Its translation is CASSLGRGQGAGEKLFF.

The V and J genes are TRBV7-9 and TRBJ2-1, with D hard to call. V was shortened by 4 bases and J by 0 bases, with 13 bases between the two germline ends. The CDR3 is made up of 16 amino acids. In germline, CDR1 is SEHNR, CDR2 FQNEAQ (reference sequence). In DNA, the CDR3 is TGTGCCAGCAGCTCACTTGGGAAGAGCTCCTACAATGAGCAGTTCTTC. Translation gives CASSSLGKSSYNEQFF.

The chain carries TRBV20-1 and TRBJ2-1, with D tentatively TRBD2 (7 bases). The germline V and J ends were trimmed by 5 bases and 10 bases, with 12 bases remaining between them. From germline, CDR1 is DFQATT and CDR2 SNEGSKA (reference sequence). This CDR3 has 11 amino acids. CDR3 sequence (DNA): TGCAGTGCTTCTTCGGGGGGCGAGCAGTTCTTC. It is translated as CSASSGGEQFF.

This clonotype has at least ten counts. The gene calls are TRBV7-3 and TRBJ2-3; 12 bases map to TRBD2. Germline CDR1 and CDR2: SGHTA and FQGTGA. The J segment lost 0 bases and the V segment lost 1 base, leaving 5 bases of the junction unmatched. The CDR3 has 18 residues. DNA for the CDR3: TGTGCCAGCAGCTTAATGGCTAGCGGGGGGGCTAGCACAGATACGCAGTATTTT. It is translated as CASSLMASGGASTDTQYF.

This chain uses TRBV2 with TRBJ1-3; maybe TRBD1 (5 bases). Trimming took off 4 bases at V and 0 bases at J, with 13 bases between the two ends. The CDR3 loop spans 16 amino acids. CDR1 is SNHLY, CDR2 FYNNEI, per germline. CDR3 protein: CASSVVGTVSGNTIYF. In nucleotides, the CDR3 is TGTGCCAGCAGTGTAGTAGGGACGGTCTCTGGAAACACCATATATTTT.

CDR3 residues: CASSPRVAGGQNEQFF. The CDR3 nucleotides read TGTGCCAGCAGTCCTCGGGTAGCGGGGGGGCAGAATGAGCAGTTCTTC. The V gene is TRBV2, the J gene TRBJ2-1; 11 nucleotides match TRBD2. CDR1 and CDR2 from the germline V gene are SNHLY and FYNNEI. The V gene end was trimmed by 5 bases and the J gene end by 7 bases; junction bases not matched to a gene: 10. This CDR3 has 16 residues.

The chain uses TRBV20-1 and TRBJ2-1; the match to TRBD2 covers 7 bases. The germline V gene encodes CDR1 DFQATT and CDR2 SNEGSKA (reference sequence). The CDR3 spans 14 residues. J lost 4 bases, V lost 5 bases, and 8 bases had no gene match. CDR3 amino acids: CSAQTSLKYNEQFF. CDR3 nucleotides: TGCAGTGCTCAGACTAGCCTCAAGTACAATGAGCAGTTCTTC.

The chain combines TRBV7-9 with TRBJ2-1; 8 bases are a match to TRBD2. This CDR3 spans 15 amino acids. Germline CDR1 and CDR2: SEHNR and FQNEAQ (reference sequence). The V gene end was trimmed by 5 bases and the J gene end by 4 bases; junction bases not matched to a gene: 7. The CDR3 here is CASSHPGGRYNEQFF. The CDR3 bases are TGTGCCAGCAGCCACCCGGGGGGGAGATACAATGAGCAGTTCTTC. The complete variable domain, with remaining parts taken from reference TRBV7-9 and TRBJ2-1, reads DTGVSQNPRHKITKRGQNVTFRCDPISEHNRLYWYRQTLGQGPEFLTYFQNEAQLEKSRLLSDRFSAERPKGSFSTLEIQRTEQGDSAMYLCASSHPGGRYNEQFFGPGTRLTVL.

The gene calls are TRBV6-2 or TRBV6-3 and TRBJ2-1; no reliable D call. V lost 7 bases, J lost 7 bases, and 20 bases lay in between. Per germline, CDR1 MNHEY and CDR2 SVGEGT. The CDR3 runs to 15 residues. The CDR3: CASKQGVPSGNEQFF. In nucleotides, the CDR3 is TGTGCCAGCAAACAAGGAGTTCCCTCGGGTAATGAGCAGTTCTTC.

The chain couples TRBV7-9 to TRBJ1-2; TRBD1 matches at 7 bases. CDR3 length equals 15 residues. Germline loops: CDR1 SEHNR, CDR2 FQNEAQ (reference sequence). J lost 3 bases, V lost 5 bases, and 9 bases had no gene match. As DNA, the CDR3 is TGTGCCAGCAGCGCCCGGGACAGAACTCACTATGGCTACACCTTC. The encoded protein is CASSARDRTHYGYTF.

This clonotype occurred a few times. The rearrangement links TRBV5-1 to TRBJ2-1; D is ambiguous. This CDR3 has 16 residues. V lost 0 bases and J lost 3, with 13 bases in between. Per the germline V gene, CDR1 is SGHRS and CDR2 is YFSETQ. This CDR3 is CASSLDRGNLYNEQFF. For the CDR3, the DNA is TGCGCCAGCAGCTTGGACAGAGGAAACCTCTACAATGAGCAGTTCTTC.